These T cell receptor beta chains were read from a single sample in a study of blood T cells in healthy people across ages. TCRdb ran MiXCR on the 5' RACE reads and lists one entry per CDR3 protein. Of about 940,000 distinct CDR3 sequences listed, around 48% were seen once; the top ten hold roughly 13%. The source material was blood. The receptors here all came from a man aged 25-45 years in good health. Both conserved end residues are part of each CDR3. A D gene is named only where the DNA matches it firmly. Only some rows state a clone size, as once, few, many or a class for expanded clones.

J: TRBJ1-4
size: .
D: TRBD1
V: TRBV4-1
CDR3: CASSQDFGQGRGTNEKLFF
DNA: TGCGCCAGCAGCCAAGATTTCGGACAGGGGAGGGGAACTAATGAAAAACTGTTTTTT

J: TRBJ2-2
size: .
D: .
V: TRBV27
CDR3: CAINRAVNTGELFF
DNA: TGTGCCATCAATCGAGCGGTGAACACCGGGGAGCTGTTTTTT

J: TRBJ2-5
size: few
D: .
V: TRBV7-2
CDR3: CASRLAAAQETQYF
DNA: TGTGCCAGCAGATTGGCCGCGGCCCAAGAGACCCAGTACTTC

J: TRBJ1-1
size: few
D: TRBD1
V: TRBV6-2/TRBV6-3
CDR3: CASSPPGTGVWWTEAFF
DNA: TGTGCCAGCAGTCCGCCCGGGACAGGGGTATGGTGGACTGAAGCTTTCTTT

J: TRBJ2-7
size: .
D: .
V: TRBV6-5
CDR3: CASSSAGHQIYEQYF
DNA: TGTGCCAGCAGTTCCGCGGGACACCAGATCTACGAGCAGTACTTC

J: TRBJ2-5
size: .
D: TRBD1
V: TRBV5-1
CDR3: CASSGSGTGRETQYF
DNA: TGCGCCAGCAGCGGATCCGGGACAGGGAGAGAGACCCAGTACTTC

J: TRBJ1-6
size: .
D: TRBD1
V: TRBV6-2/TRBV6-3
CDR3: CASSGPGGDSSYNSPLHF
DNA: TGTGCCAGCAGCGGACCAGGGGGAGACAGCTCCTATAATTCACCCCTCCACTTT

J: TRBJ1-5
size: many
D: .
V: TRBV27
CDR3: CASSLGTERNQPQHF
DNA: TGTGCCAGCAGTTTAGGAACAGAAAGAAATCAGCCCCAGCATTTT

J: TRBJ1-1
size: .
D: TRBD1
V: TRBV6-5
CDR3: CATKPGQVPLNTEAFF
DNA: TGTGCCACCAAGCCTGGACAGGTTCCTCTGAACACTGAAGCTTTCTTT

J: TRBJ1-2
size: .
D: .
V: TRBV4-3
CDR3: CASSQDDGYYGYTF
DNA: TGCGCCAGCAGCCAAGATGACGGGTACTATGGCTACACCTTC

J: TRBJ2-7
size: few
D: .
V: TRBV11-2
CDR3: CASTGMAGEQYF
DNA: TGTGCCAGCACCGGCATGGCGGGGGAGCAGTACTTC

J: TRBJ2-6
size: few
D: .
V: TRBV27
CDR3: CASSLNWGSGANVLTF
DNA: TGTGCCAGCAGTTTAAATTGGGGCTCTGGGGCCAACGTCCTGACTTTC

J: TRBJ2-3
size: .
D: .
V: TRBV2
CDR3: CASRQGRGAYTQYF
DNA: TGTGCCAGCAGACAGGGAAGGGGGGCCTATACGCAGTATTTT

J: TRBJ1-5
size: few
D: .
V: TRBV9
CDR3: CASSVGRGAGQPQHF
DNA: TGTGCCAGCAGCGTAGGAAGGGGGGCGGGACAGCCCCAGCATTTT

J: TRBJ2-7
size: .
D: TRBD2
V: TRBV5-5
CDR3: CASSLTSGDAYEQYF
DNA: TGTGCCAGCAGCTTAACTAGCGGGGATGCCTACGAGCAGTACTTC

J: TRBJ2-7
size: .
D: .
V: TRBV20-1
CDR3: CSARPGAAYEQYF
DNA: TGCAGTGCCAGGCCAGGAGCCGCCTACGAGCAGTACTTC

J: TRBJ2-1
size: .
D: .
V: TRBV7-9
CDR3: CASSRPVVNEQFF
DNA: TGTGCCAGCAGCCGGCCGGTGGTCAATGAGCAGTTCTTC

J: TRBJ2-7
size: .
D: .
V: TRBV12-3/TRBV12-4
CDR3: CASTRREVGGPYEQYF
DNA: TGTGCCAGCACCCGTCGGGAGGTAGGGGGCCCCTACGAGCAGTACTTC

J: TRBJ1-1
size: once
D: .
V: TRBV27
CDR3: CASSLQAGTEAFF
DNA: TGTGCCAGCAGTTTACAGGCGGGGACTGAAGCTTTCTTT

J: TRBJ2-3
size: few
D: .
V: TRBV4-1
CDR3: CASSGEEADTQYF
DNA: TGCGCCAGTTCGGGGGAAGAGGCAGATACGCAGTATTTT

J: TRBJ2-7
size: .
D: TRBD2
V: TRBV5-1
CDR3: CASSLASGRDEQYF
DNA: TGCGCCAGCAGCTTGGCGTCAGGGAGGGACGAGCAGTACTTC

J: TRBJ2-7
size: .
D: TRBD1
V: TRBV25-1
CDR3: CASSAYFATGTGYEQYF
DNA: TGTGCCAGCAGTGCCTACTTTGCGACAGGGACCGGCTACGAGCAGTACTTC

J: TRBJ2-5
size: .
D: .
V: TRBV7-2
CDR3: CASSLGGPGKTQYF
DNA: TGTGCCAGCAGCTTAGGGGGACCCGGCAAGACCCAGTACTTC

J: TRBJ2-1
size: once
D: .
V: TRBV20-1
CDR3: CSAMETGFYNEQFF
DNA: TGCAGTGCTATGGAGACAGGTTTCTACAATGAGCAGTTCTTC

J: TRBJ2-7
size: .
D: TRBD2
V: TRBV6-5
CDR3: CAGSIQRGTNEQYF
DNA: TGTGCCGGCAGTATCCAGCGGGGCACCAATGAGCAGTACTTC

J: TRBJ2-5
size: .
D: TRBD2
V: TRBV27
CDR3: CTSSTQRGGEETQYF
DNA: TGTACCAGCAGTACTCAGCGGGGGGGCGAAGAGACCCAGTACTTC

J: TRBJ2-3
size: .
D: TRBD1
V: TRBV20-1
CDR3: CSVQGGQGLDTQYF
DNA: TGCAGTGTCCAAGGGGGACAGGGTTTAGATACGCAGTATTTT

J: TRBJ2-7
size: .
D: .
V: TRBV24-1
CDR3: CATSDARDDEQYF
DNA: TGTGCCACCAGTGACGCCAGGGATGACGAGCAGTACTTC

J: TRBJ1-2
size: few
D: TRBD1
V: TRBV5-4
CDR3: CASSRTGGERGYTF
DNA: TGTGCCAGCAGCAGGACAGGGGGCGAGAGAGGCTACACCTTC

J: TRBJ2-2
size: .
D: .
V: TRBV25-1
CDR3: CASSPARGTGELFF
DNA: TGTGCCAGCAGTCCCGCCAGGGGAACCGGGGAGCTGTTTTTT

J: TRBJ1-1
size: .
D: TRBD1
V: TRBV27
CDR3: CASSLQGQKNTEAFF
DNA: TGTGCCAGCAGTTTGCAGGGACAGAAGAACACTGAAGCTTTCTTT